The sequence of this TCR beta chain was determined in a study of T cell responses to AZD1222 COVID-19 vaccine. The study, taken as a whole, reports: Donor demographics were predominantly white British with a female majority; clonal diversity may be underestimated. Spike-specific TCRs gained breadth and depth after people received two AZD1222 doses. Repertoires were collected only later (after the peak T cell response had occurred).

TCRdb's table, derived via immunoSEQ multiplex PCR, lists solely in-frame clones and lacks some. The data contain approximately 120,000 clones, less than 95% of them seen just once; the ten biggest clones take up 4.4%. Regarding this clone: What it binds is unknown. A junction boundary mismatches the germline segment, possibly from a read error.

Germline lookup yields CDR1 MRHNA and CDR2 SNTAGT. This CDR3 has 14 residues. This chain joins TRBV6-4 and TRBJ2-3; 9 bases agree with TRBD1. This specimen was peripheral blood, taken on day 0 of MenACWY control vaccination. The source of this sequence is an adult in good health. CDR3 sequence: CASSVLGQGDKQYF. The DNA of the CDR3 is TGTGCCAGCAGCGTTCTGGGACAGGGAGATAAGCAGTATTTT.